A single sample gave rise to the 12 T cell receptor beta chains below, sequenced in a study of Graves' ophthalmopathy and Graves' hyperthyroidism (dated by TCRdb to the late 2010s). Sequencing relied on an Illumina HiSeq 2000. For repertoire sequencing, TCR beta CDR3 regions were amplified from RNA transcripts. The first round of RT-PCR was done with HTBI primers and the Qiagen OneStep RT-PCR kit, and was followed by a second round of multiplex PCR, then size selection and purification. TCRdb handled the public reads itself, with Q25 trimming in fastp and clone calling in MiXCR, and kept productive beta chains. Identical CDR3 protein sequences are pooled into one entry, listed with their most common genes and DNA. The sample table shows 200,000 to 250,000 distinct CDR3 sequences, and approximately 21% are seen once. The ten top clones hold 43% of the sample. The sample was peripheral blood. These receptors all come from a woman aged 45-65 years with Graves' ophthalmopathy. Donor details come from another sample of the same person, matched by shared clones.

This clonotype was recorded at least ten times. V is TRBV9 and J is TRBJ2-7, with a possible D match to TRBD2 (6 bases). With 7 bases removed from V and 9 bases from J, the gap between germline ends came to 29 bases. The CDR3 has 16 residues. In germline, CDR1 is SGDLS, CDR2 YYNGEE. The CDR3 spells CASAPRGGPGMIGQYF. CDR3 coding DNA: TGTGCCAGCGCCCCTAGGGGAGGCCCGGGTATGATCGGGCAGTACTTC.

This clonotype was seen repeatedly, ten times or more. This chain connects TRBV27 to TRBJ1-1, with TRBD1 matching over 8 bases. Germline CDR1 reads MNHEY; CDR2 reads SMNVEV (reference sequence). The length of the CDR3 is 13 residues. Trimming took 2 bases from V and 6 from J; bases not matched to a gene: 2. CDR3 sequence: CASSLPTGAEAFF. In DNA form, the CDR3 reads TGTGCCAGCAGTTTACCGACAGGGGCTGAAGCTTTCTTT.

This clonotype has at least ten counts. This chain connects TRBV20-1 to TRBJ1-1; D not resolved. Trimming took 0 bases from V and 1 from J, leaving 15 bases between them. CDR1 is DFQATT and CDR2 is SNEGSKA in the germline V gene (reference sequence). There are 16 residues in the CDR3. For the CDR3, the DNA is TGCAGTGCTAGAGATTCGGCAGTATCTTCGAACACTGAAGCTTTCTTT. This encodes CSARDSAVSSNTEAFF.

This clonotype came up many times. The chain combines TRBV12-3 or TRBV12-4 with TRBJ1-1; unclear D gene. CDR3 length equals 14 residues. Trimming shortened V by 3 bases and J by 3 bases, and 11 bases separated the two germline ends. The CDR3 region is CASSFNSGYTEAFF. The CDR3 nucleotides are TGTGCCAGCAGTTTCAATAGTGGCTACACTGAAGCTTTCTTT.

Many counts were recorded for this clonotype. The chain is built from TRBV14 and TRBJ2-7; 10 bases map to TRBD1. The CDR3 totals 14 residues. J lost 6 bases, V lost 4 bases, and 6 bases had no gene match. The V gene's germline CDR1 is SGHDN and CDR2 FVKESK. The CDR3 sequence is CASSLTGTGVEQYF. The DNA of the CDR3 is TGTGCCAGCAGCCTAACCGGGACAGGGGTCGAGCAGTACTTC.

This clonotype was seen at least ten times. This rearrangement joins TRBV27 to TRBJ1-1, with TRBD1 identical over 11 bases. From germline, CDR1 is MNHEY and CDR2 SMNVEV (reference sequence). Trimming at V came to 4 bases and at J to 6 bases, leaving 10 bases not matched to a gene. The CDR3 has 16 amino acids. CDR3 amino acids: CASSYWTGGNLAEAFF. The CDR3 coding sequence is TGTGCCAGCAGTTATTGGACAGGGGGCAATTTGGCTGAAGCTTTCTTT.

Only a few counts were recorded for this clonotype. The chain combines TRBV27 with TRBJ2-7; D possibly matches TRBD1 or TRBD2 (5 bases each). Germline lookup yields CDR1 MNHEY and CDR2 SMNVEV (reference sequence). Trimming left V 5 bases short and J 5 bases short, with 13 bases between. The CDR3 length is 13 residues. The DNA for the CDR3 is TGTGCCAGCAGTAACCGGGGCGGAAACGAGCAGTACTTC. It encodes CASSNRGGNEQYF.

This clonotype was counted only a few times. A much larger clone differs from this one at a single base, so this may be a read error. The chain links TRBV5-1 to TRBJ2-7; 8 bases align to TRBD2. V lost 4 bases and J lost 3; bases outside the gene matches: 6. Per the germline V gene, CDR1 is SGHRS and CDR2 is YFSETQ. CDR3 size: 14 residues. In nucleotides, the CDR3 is TGCGCCAGCAGCAGGTCTAGCGGGTACTACGAGCAGTACTTC. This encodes CASSRSSGYYEQYF.

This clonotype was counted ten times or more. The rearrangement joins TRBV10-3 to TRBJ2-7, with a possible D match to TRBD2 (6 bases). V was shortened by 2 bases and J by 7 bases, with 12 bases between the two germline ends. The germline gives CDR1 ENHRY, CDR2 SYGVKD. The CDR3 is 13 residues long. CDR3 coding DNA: TGTGCCATCAGTGAGGACCCCGCGGGGGAGCAGTACTTC. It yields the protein CAISEDPAGEQYF.

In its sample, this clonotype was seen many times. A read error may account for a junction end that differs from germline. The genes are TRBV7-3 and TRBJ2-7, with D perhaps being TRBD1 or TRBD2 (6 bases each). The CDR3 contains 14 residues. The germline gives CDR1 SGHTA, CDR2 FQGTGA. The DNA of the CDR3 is TGTGCCAGCAGCTTAACGGCCCCGGGGGCGACCCAAGAGTTC. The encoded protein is CASSLTAPGATQEF.

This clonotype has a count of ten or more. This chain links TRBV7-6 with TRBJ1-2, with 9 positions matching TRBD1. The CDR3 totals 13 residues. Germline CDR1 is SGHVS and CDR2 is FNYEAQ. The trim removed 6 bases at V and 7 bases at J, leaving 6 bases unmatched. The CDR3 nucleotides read TGTGCCAGCAGTCCCGACAGGGGGGGTGGCTACACCTTC. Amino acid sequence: CASSPDRGGGYTF.

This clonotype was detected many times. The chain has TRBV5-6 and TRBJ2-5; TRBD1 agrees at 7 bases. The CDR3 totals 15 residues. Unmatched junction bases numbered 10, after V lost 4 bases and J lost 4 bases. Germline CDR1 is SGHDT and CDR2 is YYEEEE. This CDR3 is CASSDPDRRVETQYF. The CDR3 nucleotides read TGTGCCAGCAGCGACCCGGACAGGCGTGTAGAGACCCAGTACTTC.